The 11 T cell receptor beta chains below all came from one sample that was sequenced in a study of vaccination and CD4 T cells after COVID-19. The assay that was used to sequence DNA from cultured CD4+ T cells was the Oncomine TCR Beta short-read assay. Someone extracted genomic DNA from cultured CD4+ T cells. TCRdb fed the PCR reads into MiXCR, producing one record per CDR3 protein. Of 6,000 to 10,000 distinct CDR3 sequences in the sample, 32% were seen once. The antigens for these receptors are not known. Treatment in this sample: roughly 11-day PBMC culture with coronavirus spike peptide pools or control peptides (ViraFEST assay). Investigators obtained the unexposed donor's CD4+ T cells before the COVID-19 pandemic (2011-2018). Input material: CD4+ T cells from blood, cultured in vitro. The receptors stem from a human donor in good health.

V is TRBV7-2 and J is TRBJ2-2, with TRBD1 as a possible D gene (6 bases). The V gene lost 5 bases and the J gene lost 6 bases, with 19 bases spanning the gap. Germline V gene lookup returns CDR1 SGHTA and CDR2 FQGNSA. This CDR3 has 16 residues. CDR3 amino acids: CASSLTQGIRAGELFF. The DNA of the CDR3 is TGTGCCAGCAGCCTCACACAGGGTATTAGGGCCGGGGAGCTGTTTTTT.

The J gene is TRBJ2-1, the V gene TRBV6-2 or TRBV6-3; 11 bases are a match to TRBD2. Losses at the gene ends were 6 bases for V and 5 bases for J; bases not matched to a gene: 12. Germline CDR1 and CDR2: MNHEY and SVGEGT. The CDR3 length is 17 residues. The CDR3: CASRVHSTSGKNNEQFF. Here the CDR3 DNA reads TGTGCCAGCAGAGTACACTCGACTAGCGGGAAGAACAATGAGCAGTTCTTC.

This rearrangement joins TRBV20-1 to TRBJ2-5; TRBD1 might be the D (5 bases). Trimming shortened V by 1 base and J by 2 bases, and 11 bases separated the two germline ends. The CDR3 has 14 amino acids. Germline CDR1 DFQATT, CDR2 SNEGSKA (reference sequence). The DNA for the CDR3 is TGCAGTGCTAGAGGCGCAGGACAACAAGAGACCCAGTACTTC. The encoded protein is CSARGAGQQETQYF.

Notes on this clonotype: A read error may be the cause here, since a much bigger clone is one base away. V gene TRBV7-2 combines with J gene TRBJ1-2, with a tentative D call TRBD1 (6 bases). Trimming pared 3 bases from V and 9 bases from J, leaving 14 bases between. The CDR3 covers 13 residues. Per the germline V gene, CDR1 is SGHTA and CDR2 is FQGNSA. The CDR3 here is CASSFRTDDSYTF. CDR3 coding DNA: TGTGCCAGCAGCTTTAGGACAGATGACAGCTACACCTTC.

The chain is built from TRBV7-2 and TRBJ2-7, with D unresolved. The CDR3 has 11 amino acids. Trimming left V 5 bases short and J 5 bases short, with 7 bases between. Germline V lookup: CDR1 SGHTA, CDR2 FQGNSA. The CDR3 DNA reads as TGTGCCAGCAGCCTAGACAACGAGCAGTACTTC. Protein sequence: CASSLDNEQYF.

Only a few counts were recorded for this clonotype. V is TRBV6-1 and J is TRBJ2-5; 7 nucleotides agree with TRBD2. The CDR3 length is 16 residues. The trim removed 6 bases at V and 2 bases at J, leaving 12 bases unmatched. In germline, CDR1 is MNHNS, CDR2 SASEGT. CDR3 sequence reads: CASRSQHRDYQETQYF. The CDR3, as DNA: TGTGCCAGCAGGTCTCAACACCGGGACTATCAAGAGACCCAGTACTTC.

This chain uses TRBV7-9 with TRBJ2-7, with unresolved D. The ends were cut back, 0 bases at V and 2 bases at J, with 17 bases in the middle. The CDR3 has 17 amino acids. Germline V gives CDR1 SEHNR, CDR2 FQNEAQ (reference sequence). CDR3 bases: TGTGCCAGCAGCTTAGCTAGTAACTTCCCACTAACCTACGAGCAGTACTTC. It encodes CASSLASNFPLTYEQYF.

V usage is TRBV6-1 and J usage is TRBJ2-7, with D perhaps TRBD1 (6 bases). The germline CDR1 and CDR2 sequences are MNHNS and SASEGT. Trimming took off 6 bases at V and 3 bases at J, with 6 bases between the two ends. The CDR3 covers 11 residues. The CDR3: CASRQGYEQYF. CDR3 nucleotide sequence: TGTGCCAGCAGACAGGGCTACGAGCAGTACTTC.

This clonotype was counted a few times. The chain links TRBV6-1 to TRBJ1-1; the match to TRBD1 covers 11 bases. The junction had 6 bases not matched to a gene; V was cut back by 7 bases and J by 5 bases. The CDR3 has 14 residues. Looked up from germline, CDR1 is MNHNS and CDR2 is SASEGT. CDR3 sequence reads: CASTRGQGGTEAFF. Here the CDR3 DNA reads TGTGCCAGCACTAGGGGACAGGGGGGGACTGAAGCTTTCTTT.

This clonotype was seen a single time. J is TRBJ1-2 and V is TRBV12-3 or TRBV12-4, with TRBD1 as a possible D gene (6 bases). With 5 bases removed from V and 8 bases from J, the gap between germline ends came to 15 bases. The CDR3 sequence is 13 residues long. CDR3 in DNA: TGTGCCAGCAGTAAGGGGGGACTTGGGGGCTACACCTTC. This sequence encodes CASSKGGLGGYTF.

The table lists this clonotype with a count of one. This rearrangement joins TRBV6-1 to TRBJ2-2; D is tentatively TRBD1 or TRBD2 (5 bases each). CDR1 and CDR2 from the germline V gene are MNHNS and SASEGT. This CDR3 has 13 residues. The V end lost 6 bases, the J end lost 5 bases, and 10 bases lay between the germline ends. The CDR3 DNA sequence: TGTGCCAGCAGCTTGGGACCGACCGGGGAGCTGTTTTTT. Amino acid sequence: CASSLGPTGELFF.